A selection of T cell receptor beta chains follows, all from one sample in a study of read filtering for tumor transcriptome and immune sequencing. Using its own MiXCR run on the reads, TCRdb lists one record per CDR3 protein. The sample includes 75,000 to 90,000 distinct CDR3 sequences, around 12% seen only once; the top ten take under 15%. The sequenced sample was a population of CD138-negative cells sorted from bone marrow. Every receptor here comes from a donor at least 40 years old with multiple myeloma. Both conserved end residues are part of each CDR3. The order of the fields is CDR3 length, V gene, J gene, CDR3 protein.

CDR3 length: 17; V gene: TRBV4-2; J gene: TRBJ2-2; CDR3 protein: CASSQRGGGGYTGELFF
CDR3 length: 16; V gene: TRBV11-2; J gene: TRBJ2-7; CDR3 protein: CASSSWPRGRVYEQYF
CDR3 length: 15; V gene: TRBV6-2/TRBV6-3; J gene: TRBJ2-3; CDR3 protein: CASSYVAGGSDTQYF
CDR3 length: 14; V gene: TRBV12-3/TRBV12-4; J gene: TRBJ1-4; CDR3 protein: CASSQTGPREKLFF
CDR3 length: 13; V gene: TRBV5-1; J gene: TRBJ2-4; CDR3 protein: CASSLEAENIQYF
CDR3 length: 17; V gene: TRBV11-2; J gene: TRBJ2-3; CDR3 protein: CASSLRVRAENTDTQYF
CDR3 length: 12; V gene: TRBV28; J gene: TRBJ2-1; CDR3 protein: CASSPHRTSSKF
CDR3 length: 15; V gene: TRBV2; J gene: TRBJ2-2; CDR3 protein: CASSGTSVNTGELFF
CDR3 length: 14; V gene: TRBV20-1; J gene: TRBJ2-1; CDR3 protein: CSAWTSGRVNEQFF
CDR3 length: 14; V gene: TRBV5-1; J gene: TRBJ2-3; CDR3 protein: CASSLARGTDTQYF
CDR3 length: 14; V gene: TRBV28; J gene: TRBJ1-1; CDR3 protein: CASSSRSWATGAFF
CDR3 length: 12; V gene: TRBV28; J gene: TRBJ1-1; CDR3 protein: CASSSRNTEAFF
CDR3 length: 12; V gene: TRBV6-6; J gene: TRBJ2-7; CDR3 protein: CATGTAQGEQYF
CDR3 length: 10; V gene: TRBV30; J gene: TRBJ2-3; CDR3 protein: CAWSVDTQYF
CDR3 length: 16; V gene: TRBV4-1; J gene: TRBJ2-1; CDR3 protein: CASSQPTSGRDNEQFF
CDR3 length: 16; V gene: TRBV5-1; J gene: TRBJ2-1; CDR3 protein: CASSYRTSGSDHEQFF
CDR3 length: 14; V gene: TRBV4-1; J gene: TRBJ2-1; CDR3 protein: CASDRGQGYDEQFF
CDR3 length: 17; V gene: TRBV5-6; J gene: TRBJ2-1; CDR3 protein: CASSLEFRQGVYNEQFF
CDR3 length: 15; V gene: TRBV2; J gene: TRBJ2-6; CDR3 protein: CASRGGSSGANVLTF
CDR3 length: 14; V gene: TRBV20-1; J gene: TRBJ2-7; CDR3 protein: CSATPPRETYEQYF
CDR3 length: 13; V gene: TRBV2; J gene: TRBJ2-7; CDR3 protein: CASSERLAHEQYF
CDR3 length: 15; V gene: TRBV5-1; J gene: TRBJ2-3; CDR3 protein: CASSLESPLRDTQYF
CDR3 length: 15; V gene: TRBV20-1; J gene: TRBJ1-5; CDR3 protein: CSASRGRQSNQPQHF
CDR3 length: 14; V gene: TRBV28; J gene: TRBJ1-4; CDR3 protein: CASSFSGGYEELFF
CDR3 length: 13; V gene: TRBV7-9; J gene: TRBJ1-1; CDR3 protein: CASSFTGNTEAFF
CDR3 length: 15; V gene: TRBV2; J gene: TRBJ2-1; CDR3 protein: CASRGLTGKYNEQFF
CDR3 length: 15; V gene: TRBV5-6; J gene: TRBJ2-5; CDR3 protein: CASSSPQGAGETQYF
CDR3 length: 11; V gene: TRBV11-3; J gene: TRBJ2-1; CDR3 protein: CASTGGHEQFF
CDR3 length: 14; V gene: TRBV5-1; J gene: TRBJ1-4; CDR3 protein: CASSLMSTNEKLFF
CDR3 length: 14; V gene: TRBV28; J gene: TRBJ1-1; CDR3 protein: CASSLPNRATEAFF
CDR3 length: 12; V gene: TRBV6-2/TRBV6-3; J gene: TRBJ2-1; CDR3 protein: CASSPPGAQQFF
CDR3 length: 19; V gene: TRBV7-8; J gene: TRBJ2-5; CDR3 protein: CASSFPGLAGGPAKETQYF
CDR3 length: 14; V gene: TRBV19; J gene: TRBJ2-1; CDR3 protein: CASSTLGGSDEQFF
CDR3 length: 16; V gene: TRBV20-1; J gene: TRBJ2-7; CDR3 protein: CSARDPTSGRPYEQYF
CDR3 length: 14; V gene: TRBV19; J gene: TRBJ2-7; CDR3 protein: CASTPKGAFYEQYF
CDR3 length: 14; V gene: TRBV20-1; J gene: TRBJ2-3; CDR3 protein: CSAKPGLAGATQYF
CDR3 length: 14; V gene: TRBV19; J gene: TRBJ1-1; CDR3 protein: CASSIAAENTEAFF
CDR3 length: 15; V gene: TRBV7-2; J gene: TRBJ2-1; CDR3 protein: CASSFCSGFGNEQFF
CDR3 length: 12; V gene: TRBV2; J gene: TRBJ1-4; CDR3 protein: CASSIPTGKLFF
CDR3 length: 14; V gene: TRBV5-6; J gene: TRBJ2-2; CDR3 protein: CASSLGQGTGELFF
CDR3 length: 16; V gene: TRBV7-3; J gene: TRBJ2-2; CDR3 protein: CASSPPGKSNTGELFF
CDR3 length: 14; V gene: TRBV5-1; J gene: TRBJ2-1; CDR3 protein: CASSFALDYNEQFF
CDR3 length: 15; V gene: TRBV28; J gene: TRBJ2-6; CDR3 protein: CASSLALSGANVLTF
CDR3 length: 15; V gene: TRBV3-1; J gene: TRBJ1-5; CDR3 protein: CASSQDQGQGQPQHF
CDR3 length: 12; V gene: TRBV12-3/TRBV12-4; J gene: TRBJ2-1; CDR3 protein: CASSPLANEQFF
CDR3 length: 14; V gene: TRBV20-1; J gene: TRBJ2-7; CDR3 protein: CSARSDRPPYEQYF